The 8 T cell receptor beta chains reported below all come from one sample, sequenced in a study of T cells after yellow fever vaccination. TCRdb called the 5' RACE reads again in MiXCR, with one record for every CDR3 protein. The sample consists of approximately 96,000 distinct CDR3 sequences, roughly 9% of them appearing once. This specimen was CD8+ T cells not binding an NS4B(214-222) dextramer, sorted from PBMCs, taken about 2 weeks after the first yellow fever vaccination. The receptors originated from a man younger than 35 who received the YFV17D yellow fever vaccine.

This clonotype was recorded many times. The chain joins TRBV28 to TRBJ1-3, with 8 bases identical to TRBD1. This CDR3 is built from 16 residues. Trimming removed 5 bases from V and 3 bases from J; junction bases left unmatched: 9. Germline V lookup: CDR1 MDHEN, CDR2 SYDVKM. The CDR3 is CASSIPGTGLGNTIYF. The CDR3 DNA is TGTGCCAGCAGTATACCCGGGACAGGCCTTGGAAACACCATATATTTT.

This clonotype was observed a handful of times. The chain recombines TRBV2 with TRBJ2-1; D ambiguous. Germline V gives CDR1 SNHLY, CDR2 FYNNEI. The CDR3 is 12 residues long. The V end was cut by 8 bases, the J end by 6 bases, with 11 bases between. CDR3 sequence: CASCRVGNEQFF. The CDR3 bases are TGTGCCAGCTGTAGGGTCGGCAATGAGCAGTTCTTC.

The gene calls are TRBV4-2 and TRBJ2-1, with TRBD2 matching over 12 bases. J was trimmed by 1 base and V by 2 bases; bases with no gene match: 18. The CDR3 covers 22 residues. Germline V lookup: CDR1 LGHNA, CDR2 YNFKEQ. CDR3 region: CASSQLPYHASGGGRSYNEQFF. Written as DNA, the CDR3 is TGTGCCAGCAGCCAACTCCCTTATCATGCTAGCGGGGGGGGTCGGTCCTACAATGAGCAGTTCTTC.

This chain connects TRBV4-1 to TRBJ2-1; the D gene could be TRBD1 or TRBD2 (5 bases each). CDR1 is MGHRA and CDR2 is YSYEKL in the germline V gene. V gave up 0 bases and J gave up 7 bases, with 19 bases separating them. The CDR3 covers 17 residues. As DNA, the CDR3 is TGCGCCAGCAGCCAAGACCAGACTCGAGGGGTTAGGAATGAGCAGTTCTTC. Protein: CASSQDQTRGVRNEQFF.

Only a few counts were recorded for this clonotype. The chain has TRBV5-1 and TRBJ2-7, with a tentative D call TRBD2 (6 bases). CDR1 and CDR2 (germline): SGHRS, YFSETQ. The CDR3 contains 13 residues. V gave up 0 bases and J gave up 6 bases, with 10 bases separating them. Here the CDR3 DNA reads TGCGCCAGCAGCTTGGCGACGGGGGTCGAGCAGTACTTC. Translating it yields CASSLATGVEQYF.

This clonotype was counted a few times. This chain connects TRBV6-2 or TRBV6-3 to TRBJ2-7; 7 positions agree with TRBD1. J was trimmed by 4 bases and V by 4 bases; bases with no gene match: 13. CDR1 is MNHEY and CDR2 is SVGEGT in the germline V gene. The CDR3 totals 16 residues. The CDR3 nucleotides read TGTGCCAGCAGTTCCTACACACGACAGGGAATGTACGAGCAGTACGTC. It specifies CASSSYTRQGMYEQYV.

The genes are TRBV7-6 and TRBJ2-2; D gene unclear. Germline V gene lookup returns CDR1 SGHVS and CDR2 FNYEAQ. V was trimmed by 8 bases and J by 8 bases, leaving 6 bases between them. The CDR3 extends over 10 amino acids. This chain's CDR3 is CASLWGELFF. CDR3 nucleotide sequence: TGTGCCAGCCTCTGGGGGGAGCTGTTTTTT. Supplemented by reference TRBV7-6 and TRBJ2-2, the full variable domain reads GAGVSQSPRYKVTKRGQDVALRCDPISGHVSLYWYRQALGQGPEFLTYFNYEAQQDKSGLPNDRFSAERPEGSISTLTIQRTEQRDSAMYRCASLWGELFFGEGSRLTVL.

This clonotype was recorded a few times. V usage is TRBV12-3 or TRBV12-4 and J usage is TRBJ2-3; a weak D match, TRBD1 (7 bases). The CDR3 length is 16 residues. V lost 2 bases and J lost 2, with 14 bases in between. Here the CDR3 reads CASSLNVRGDTDTQYF. The CDR3 nucleotides read TGTGCCAGCAGTTTAAATGTCAGGGGGGACACAGATACGCAGTATTTT.